This T cell receptor (beta chain) was documented in a study of identical twins. Carrying unique molecular identifiers, the cDNA also gained a universal primer site through template switching. TCRdb re-derived calls from the 5' RACE reads in MiXCR, one entry per CDR3 protein. Here the sample spans 280,000 or so distinct CDR3 sequences, around 8.8% being singletons. This clonotype showed up many times. Its specificity is unknown. Healthy Caucasians made up all donors. The CDR3 is 13 amino acids. V was pared by 11 bases and J by 8 bases, with 8 bases of the junction left unmatched. Germline CDR1 SEHNR, CDR2 FQNEAQ (reference sequence). General study results and limits: Sequences that were out-of-frame, alpha and twin-shared displayed an excess of low generation probability.

These records were also assigned to another study, of yellow fever vaccine responses in identical twins. As that study records: Twins' vaccine T cell response reportedly seemed partly convergent, partly personalized.

The clonotype was recovered from a woman under 30 in good health. Sequenced: memory (CD45RO+) T cells sorted from blood. This rearrangement joins TRBV7-9 to TRBJ1-4; TRBD1 aligns across 10 bases. The CDR3 loop is CAGGRDRGEKLFF. The CDR3, as DNA: TGTGCCGGAGGCCGGGACAGGGGCGAAAAACTGTTTTTT.